This passage covers 24 T cell receptor beta chains from one sample sequenced in a study of blood T cell repertoires in COVID-19. The repertoire was sequenced with immunoSEQ multiplex PCR; TCRdb's copy has only in-frame clones and lacks some. Counted here are 26,000 or so clones, roughly 89% occurring once; the ten biggest clones make up roughly 15%. The sample comprised peripheral blood. Every receptor here comes from a human donor in a cohort sampled during active COVID-19.

This clone was seen only once. The chain uses TRBV2 and TRBJ2-1, with TRBD2 matching over 9 bases. Germline V gene data show CDR1 as SNHLY and CDR2 as FYNNEI. V was clipped by 5 bases and J by 6 bases; unmatched bases: 8. The CDR3 contains 15 residues. The CDR3 nucleotides are TGTGCCAGCAGTCTTTTAGCGGGAGTGGTCAATGAGCAGTTCTTC. It yields the protein CASSLLAGVVNEQFF.

The genes are TRBV12-3 or TRBV12-4 and TRBJ1-2; unclear D gene. V dropped 7 bases and J dropped 2 bases, with 5 bases sitting between them. The CDR3 has 11 amino acids. The CDR3 protein is CASTENYGYTF. The CDR3 bases are TGTGCCAGCACTGAGAACTATGGCTACACCTTC.

This chain uses TRBV6-4 with TRBJ1-1; D possibly corresponds to TRBD1 (6 bases). From germline, CDR1 is MRHNA and CDR2 SNTAGT. This CDR3 has 13 residues. Trimming removed 6 bases at V and 4 bases at J, with 12 bases between. The CDR3, as DNA: TGTGCCAGCAGCAACACAGGGTCCACTGAAGCTTTCTTT. Translation gives CASSNTGSTEAFF.

This clone was detected a few times. The chain carries TRBV5-1 and TRBJ2-2; 13 nucleotides agree with TRBD2. Unmatched junction bases numbered 3, after V lost 3 bases and J lost 4 bases. Germline V lookup: CDR1 SGHRS, CDR2 YFSETQ. CDR3 length equals 16 residues. CDR3 nucleotides: TGCGCCAGCAGCTCAAGGACTAGCGGGAGCACCGGGGAGCTGTTTTTT. The encoded protein is CASSSRTSGSTGELFF.

The chain couples TRBV2 to TRBJ1-1, with TRBD1 identical over 7 bases. V trimming: 7 bases; J trimming: 1 base; junction bases outside the gene matches: 6. This CDR3 comprises 14 residues. Looked up from germline, CDR1 is SNHLY and CDR2 is FYNNEI. CDR3 nucleotides: TGTGCCAGCATTTACCCAGGGGGGAACACTGAAGCTTTCTTT. Translated, it gives CASIYPGGNTEAFF.

The chain combines TRBV7-3 with TRBJ2-5; D is perhaps TRBD2 (6 bases). The V gene's germline CDR1 is SGHTA and CDR2 FQGTGA. V was pared by 4 bases and J by 5 bases, with 8 bases between. This CDR3 is 12 amino acids long. DNA of the CDR3: TGTGCCAGCAGCTCCGCGGGGGAGACCCAGTACTTC. This translates into CASSSAGETQYF.

This sequence joins TRBV20-1 and TRBJ2-5; TRBD2 matches at 10 bases. Germline assignment: CDR1 DFQATT and CDR2 SNEGSKA (reference sequence). The CDR3 contains 15 residues. Trimming took 3 bases from V and 2 from J; bases not matched to a gene: 6. The CDR3 DNA reads TGCAGTGCTAGTAGTACTAGCGGGATACAAGAGACCCAGTACTTC. It codes for CSASSTSGIQETQYF.

The CDR3 bases are TGCGCCAGCAGTGACGAAGGACAGGGGATGCGGGGCTACACCTTC. Amino acids: CASSDEGQGMRGYTF. The chain couples TRBV10-2 to TRBJ1-2; 9 nucleotides agree with TRBD1. Per germline, CDR1 WSHSY and CDR2 SAAADI. The CDR3 spans 15 residues. The junction had 10 bases not matched to a gene; V was cut back by 3 bases and J by 8 bases.

The chain is built from TRBV2 and TRBJ2-1; D is undetermined. Germline-derived CDR1 and CDR2 are SNHLY and FYNNEI. The CDR3 totals 12 residues. Trimming removed 7 bases from V and 5 bases from J, with 9 bases in between. The CDR3 sequence: CASKSDNNEQFF. Written as DNA, the CDR3 is TGTGCCAGCAAGTCAGACAACAATGAGCAGTTCTTC.

The rearrangement links TRBV6-1 to TRBJ2-5; 12 bases are a match to TRBD2. This CDR3 is built from 17 residues. Germline V gives CDR1 MNHNS, CDR2 SASEGT. V dropped 4 bases and J dropped 4; count of bases not matched to a gene: 10. The CDR3 bases are TGTGCCAGCAGTGCCGGGACTAGCGGGTTGTCGGGAGAGACCCAGTACTTC. Protein: CASSAGTSGLSGETQYF.

For the CDR3, the DNA is TGTGCCAGCAGGGGGGGTGGGAGCAATCAGCCCCAGCATTTT. It specifies CASRGGGSNQPQHF. This chain links TRBV6-5 with TRBJ1-5, with D possibly TRBD1 on 5 matching bases. This CDR3 comprises 14 residues. Germline V CDR1 and CDR2: MNHEY, SVGAGI. Trimming removed 6 bases at V and 1 base at J, with 10 bases between.

This chain uses TRBV20-1 with TRBJ2-5, with no clear D. Germline V gene data show CDR1 as DFQATT and CDR2 as SNEGSKA (reference sequence). Trimming took off 6 bases at V and 2 bases at J, with 7 bases between the two ends. The CDR3 contains 11 residues. In DNA form, the CDR3 reads TGCAGTGCCAGACCGCAAGAGACCCAGTACTTC. Amino acids: CSARPQETQYF.

The chain has TRBV11-3 and TRBJ2-7; 8 bases agree with TRBD2. The germline gives CDR1 SGHNT, CDR2 YENEEA. There are 13 residues in the CDR3. J lost 9 bases, V lost 6 bases, and 10 bases had no gene match. The CDR3 is CASSRSGSGVQYF. DNA for the CDR3: TGTGCCAGCAGTCGCAGCGGGAGTGGAGTGCAGTACTTC.

By share, this clone ranks as medium-sized. The CDR3 sequence: CASSLGGRTGPVYQETQYF. Here the CDR3 DNA reads TGTGCCAGCAGCTTAGGTGGGCGGACAGGGCCTGTGTACCAAGAGACCCAGTACTTC. The chain employs TRBV11-2 and TRBJ2-5; 8 bases align to TRBD1. Trimming cost V 1 base and J 0 bases; bases outside gene matches: 13. Germline CDR1 SGHAT, CDR2 FQNNGV. There are 19 residues in the CDR3.

The V call is TRBV19, the J call TRBJ1-2, with D possibly TRBD1 on 6 matching bases. Trimming left V 5 bases short and J 4 bases short, with 17 bases between. Germline CDR1 LNHDA, CDR2 SQIVND (reference sequence). The CDR3 loop spans 15 amino acids. CDR3 nucleotides: TGTGCCAGTAGTCGAACTTCAGGGGCCGGCTATGGCTACACCTTC. This translates into CASSRTSGAGYGYTF.

The chain uses TRBV10-3 and TRBJ1-6; 9 nucleotides line up with TRBD1. CDR3 size: 15 residues. The V gene's germline CDR1 is ENHRY and CDR2 SYGVKD. The V gene end was trimmed by 3 bases and the J gene end by 5 bases; junction bases not matched to a gene: 2. CDR3 sequence: CAISEQGANNSPLHF. CDR3 nucleotides: TGTGCCATCAGTGAACAGGGGGCGAATAATTCACCCCTCCACTTT.

V and J are TRBV5-1 and TRBJ2-7; D remains unclear. CDR1 is SGHRS, CDR2 YFSETQ, per germline. The CDR3 has 14 residues. V was trimmed by 4 bases and J by 5 bases, leaving 16 bases between them. This CDR3 reads CASSLGNSLNEQYF. The CDR3 DNA reads as TGCGCCAGCAGCCTGGGCAATAGTTTAAACGAGCAGTACTTC.

This clone was seen once. This sequence joins TRBV10-1 and TRBJ1-1; no clear D gene. CDR1 and CDR2 (germline): WNHNN, SYGVQD (reference sequence). The CDR3 loop spans 15 amino acids. The V end was cut by 2 bases, the J end by 7 bases, with 17 bases between. The CDR3 coding sequence is TGCGCCAGCAGTGAGGGGGTTCTAGCCTCTCTTGAAGCTTTCTTT. Amino acids: CASSEGVLASLEAFF.

The gene calls are TRBV10-3 and TRBJ2-7, with 14 bases matching TRBD2. Germline CDR1 and CDR2: ENHRY and SYGVKD. CDR3 length: 18 amino acids. V trimming: 0 bases; J trimming: 6 bases; junction bases outside the gene matches: 10. In DNA, the CDR3 is TGTGCCATCAGTGAGTCCGCCCTGGGGACTAGCGGGAGACCCGAGCAGTACTTC. It codes for CAISESALGTSGRPEQYF.

The rearrangement links TRBV4-1 to TRBJ2-5; TRBD2 agrees at 8 bases. CDR1 and CDR2 from the germline V gene are MGHRA and YSYEKL. Trimming removed 0 bases from V and 3 bases from J; junction bases left unmatched: 3. This CDR3 is built from 15 residues. The CDR3 nucleotides read TGCGCCAGCAGCCAAGATACGCGGGGGGAAGAGACCCAGTACTTC. Protein: CASSQDTRGEETQYF.

The chain is built from TRBV18 and TRBJ1-2; D is ambiguous. Looked up from germline, CDR1 is KGHSH and CDR2 is LQKENI. The CDR3 has 15 residues. Trimming removed 0 bases from V and 4 bases from J, with 12 bases in between. CDR3 protein: CASSPPSVAGYGYTF. DNA for the CDR3: TGTGCCAGCTCACCACCATCTGTAGCTGGCTATGGCTACACCTTC.

This chain connects TRBV5-1 to TRBJ2-1; 12 nucleotides match TRBD2. V lost 0 bases to trimming and J lost 7 bases; unmatched junction nucleotides: 8. Germline CDR1 SGHRS, CDR2 YFSETQ. CDR3 length: 17 amino acids. CDR3 residues: CASSLALAGGLVNEQFF. As DNA, the CDR3 is TGCGCCAGCAGCTTGGCCCTAGCGGGGGGGCTTGTGAATGAGCAGTTCTTC. Full variable domain (remainder filled in from reference TRBV5-1 and TRBJ2-1): KAGVTQTPRYLIKTRGQQVTLSCSPISGHRSVSWYQQTPGQGLQFLFEYFSETQRNKGNFPGRFSGRQFSNSRSEMNVSTLELGDSALYLCASSLALAGGLVNEQFFGPGTRLTVL.

This clone was seen more than once but under ten times. V and J are TRBV19 and TRBJ1-5; D not certain. The V end was cut by 3 bases, the J end by 7 bases, with 10 bases between. The CDR3 runs 13 residues. Germline CDR1 reads LNHDA; CDR2 reads SQIVND (reference sequence). The DNA for the CDR3 is TGTGCCAGTAGTATCGAGGGAAACCAGCCCCAGCATTTT. Translating it yields CASSIEGNQPQHF.

The sample holds one count of this clone. This rearrangement joins TRBV6-1 to TRBJ1-1; TRBD1 matches at 9 bases. The V gene's germline CDR1 is MNHNS and CDR2 SASEGT. CDR3 length equals 14 residues. Losses at the gene ends were 3 bases for V and 7 bases for J; bases not matched to a gene: 6. Here the CDR3 reads CASSESWDRVEAFF. CDR3 bases: TGTGCCAGCAGTGAGTCATGGGACAGGGTTGAAGCTTTCTTT.